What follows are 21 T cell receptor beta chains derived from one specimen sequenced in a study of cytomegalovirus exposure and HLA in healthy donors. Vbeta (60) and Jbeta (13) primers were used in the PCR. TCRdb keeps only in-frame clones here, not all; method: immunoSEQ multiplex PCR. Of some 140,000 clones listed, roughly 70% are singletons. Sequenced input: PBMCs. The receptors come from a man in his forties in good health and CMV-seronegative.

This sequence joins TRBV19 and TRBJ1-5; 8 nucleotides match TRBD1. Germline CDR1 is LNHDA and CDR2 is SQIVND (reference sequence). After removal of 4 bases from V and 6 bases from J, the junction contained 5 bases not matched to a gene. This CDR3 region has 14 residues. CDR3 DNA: TGTGCCAGTAGTAAGACAGGGGTTGGTCAGCCCCAGCATTTT. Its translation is CASSKTGVGQPQHF. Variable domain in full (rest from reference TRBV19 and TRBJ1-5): DGGITQSPKYLFRKEGQNVTLSCEQNLNHDAMYWYRQDPGQGLRLIYYSQIVNDFQKGDIAEGYSVSREKKESFPLTVTSAQKNPTAFYLCASSKTGVGQPQHFGDGTRLSIL.

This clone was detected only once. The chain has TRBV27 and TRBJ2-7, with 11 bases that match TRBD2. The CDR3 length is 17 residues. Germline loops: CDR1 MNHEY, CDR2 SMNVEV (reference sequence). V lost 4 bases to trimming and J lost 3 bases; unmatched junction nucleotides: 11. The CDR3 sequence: CASSSISSGGPDYEQYF. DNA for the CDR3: TGTGCCAGCAGTTCCATCTCTAGCGGGGGGCCCGACTACGAGCAGTACTTC.

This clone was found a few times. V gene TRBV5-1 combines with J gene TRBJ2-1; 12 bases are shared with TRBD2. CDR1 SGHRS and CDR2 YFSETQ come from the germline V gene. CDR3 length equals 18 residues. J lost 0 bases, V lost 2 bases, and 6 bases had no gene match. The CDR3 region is CASSFRPSGGGSYNEQFF. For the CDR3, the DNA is TGCGCCAGCAGCTTTAGGCCTAGCGGGGGGGGCTCCTACAATGAGCAGTTCTTC.

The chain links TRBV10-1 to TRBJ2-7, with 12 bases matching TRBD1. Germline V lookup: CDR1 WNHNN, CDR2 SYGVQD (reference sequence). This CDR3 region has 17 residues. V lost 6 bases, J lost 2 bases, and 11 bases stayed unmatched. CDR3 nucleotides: TGCGCCAGCAGCTATGGGACAGGGGGCCCCCGGCCCTACGAGCAGTACTTC. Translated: CASSYGTGGPRPYEQYF.

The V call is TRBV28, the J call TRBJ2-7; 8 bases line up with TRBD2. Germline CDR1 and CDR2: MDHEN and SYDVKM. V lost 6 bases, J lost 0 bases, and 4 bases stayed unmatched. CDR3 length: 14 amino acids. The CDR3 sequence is CASRGGRNSYEQYF. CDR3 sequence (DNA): TGTGCCAGCAGGGGCGGGAGGAACTCCTACGAGCAGTACTTC.

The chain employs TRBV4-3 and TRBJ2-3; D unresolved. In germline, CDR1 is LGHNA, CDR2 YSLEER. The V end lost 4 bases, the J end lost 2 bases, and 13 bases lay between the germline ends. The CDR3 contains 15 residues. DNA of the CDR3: TGCGCCAGCAGCCCAAGACATGAATCCACAGATACGCAGTATTTT. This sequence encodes CASSPRHESTDTQYF.

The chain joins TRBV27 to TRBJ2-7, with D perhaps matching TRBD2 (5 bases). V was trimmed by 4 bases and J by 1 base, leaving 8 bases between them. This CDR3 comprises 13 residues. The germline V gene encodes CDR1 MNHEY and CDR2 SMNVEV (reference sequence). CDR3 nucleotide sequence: TGTGCCAGCAGTTCGGGGAGTTCCTACGAGCAGTACTTC. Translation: CASSSGSSYEQYF.

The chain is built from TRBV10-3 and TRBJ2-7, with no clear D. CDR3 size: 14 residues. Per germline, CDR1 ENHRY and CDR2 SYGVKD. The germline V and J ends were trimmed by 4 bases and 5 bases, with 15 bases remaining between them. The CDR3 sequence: CAISGSEQTHEQYF. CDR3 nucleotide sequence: TGTGCCATCAGTGGCTCTGAACAAACCCACGAGCAGTACTTC.

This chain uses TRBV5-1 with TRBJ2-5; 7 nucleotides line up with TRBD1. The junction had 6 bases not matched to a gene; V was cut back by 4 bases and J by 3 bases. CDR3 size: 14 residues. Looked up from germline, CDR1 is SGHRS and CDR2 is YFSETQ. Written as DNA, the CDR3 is TGCGCCAGCAGCATCGGGACAGAAAAAGAGACCCAGTACTTC. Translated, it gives CASSIGTEKETQYF.

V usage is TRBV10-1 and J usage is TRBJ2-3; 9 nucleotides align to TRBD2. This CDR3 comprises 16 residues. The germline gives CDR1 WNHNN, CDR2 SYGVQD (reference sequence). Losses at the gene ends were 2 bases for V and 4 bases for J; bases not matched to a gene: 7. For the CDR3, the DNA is TGCGCCAGCAGTGAGACGGCTAGCGGGACGTCAGATACGCAGTATTTT. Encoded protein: CASSETASGTSDTQYF.

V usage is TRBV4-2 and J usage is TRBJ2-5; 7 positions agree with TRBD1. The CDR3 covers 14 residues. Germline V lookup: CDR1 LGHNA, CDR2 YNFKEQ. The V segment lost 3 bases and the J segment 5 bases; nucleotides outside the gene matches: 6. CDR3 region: CASSHGEGAETQYF. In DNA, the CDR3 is TGTGCCAGCAGCCACGGTGAGGGGGCGGAGACCCAGTACTTC.

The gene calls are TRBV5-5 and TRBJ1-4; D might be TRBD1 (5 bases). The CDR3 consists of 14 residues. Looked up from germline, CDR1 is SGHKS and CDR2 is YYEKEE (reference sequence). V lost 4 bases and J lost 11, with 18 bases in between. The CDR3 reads CASSLPRQRWKLFF. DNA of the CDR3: TGTGCCAGCAGCCTTCCTCGACAGAGGTGGAAACTGTTTTTT.

The CDR3 spells CSARTEVTSYEQYF. As DNA, the CDR3 is TGCAGCGCTCGGACGGAGGTGACATCCTACGAGCAGTACTTC. This rearrangement joins TRBV29-1 to TRBJ2-7; possible D gene TRBD2, 5 bases. This CDR3 is 14 amino acids long. In germline, CDR1 is SQVTM, CDR2 ANQGSEA. V lost 7 bases and J lost 1, with 17 bases in between.

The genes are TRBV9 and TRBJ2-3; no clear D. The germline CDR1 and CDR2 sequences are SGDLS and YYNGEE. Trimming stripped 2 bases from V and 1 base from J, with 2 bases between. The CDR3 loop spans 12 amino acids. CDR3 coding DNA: TGTGCCAGCAGCGTCGGCACAGATACGCAGTATTTT. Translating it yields CASSVGTDTQYF.

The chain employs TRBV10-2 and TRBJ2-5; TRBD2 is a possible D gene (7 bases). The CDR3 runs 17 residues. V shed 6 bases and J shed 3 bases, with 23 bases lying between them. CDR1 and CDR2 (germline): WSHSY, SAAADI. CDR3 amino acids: CASSGGPAASGEETQYF. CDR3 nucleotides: TGCGCCAGCAGCGGGGGCCCCGCGGCTAGCGGAGAAGAGACCCAGTACTTC.

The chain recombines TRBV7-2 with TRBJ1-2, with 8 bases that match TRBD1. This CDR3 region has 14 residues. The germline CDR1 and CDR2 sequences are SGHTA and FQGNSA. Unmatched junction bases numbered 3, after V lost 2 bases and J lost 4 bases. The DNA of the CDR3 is TGTGCCAGCAGCTTACTCGGACAGGGCTATGGCTACACCTTC. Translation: CASSLLGQGYGYTF.

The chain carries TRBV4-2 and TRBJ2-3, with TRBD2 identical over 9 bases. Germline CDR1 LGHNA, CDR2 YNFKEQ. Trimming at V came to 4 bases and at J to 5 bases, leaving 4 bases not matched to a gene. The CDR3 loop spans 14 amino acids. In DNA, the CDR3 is TGTGCCAGCAGCCCTAGCGGGGAGTTAGATACGCAGTATTTT. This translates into CASSPSGELDTQYF.

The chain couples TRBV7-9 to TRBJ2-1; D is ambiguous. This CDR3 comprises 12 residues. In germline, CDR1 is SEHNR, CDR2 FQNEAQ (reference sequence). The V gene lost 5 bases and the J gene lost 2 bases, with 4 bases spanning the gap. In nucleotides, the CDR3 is TGTGCCAGCAGCCAAACCTACAATGAGCAGTTCTTC. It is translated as CASSQTYNEQFF.

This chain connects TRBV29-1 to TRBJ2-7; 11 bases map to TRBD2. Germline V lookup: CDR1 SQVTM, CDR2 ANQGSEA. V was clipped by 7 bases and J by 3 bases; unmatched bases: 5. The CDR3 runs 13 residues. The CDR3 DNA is TGCAGCGGGACCGGGACTAGCGGCTACGAGCAGTACTTC. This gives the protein CSGTGTSGYEQYF.

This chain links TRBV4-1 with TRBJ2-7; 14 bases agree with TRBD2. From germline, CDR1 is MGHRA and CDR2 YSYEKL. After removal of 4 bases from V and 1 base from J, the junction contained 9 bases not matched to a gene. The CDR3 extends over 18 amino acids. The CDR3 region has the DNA TGCGCCAGCAGCCTGGGGACTAGCGGGAGTGGAGGGTCCTACGAGCAGTACTTC. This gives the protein CASSLGTSGSGGSYEQYF.

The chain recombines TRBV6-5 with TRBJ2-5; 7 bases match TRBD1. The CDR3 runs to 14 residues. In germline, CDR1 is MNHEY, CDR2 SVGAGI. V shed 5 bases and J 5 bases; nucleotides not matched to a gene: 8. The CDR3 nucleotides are TGTGCCAGCAGTCCCGCCGACAGGGCCGAGACCCAGTACTTC. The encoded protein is CASSPADRAETQYF.